A single sample gave rise to the 3 T cell receptor beta chains below, sequenced in a study of T-cell reconstitution after alpha-beta-depleted transplantation in children (TCRdb year 2016). Library prep was done by PCR. Sequencing used an Illumina HiSeq 2500. TCR library preparation used molecular barcoding, with unique molecular identifiers applied to normalize quantification of the TCRbeta repertoire. In TCRdb, the public reads were trimmed at Q25 with fastp and aligned with MiXCR, with productive beta chains retained. Records with the same CDR3 protein are collapsed into one entry carrying the most frequent genes and DNA. Across this sample there are 450,000 to 550,000 distinct CDR3 sequences, with approximately 10% seen only once. The leading ten clones occupy about 15% of the sample. The intended sense of this specimen's treatment or condition label: allogeneic hematopoietic cell transplantation with graft depleted of TCRalphabeta T cells and CD19 B cells.

The sequences come from PBMCs, mostly from graft donor cells, collected 180 days after TCRalphabeta/CD19-depleted stem cell transplant. The origin of the receptors is a female patient aged 2-9 years who had a stem cell transplant for aplastic anemia, so the T cells may come from the graft donor.

This clonotype was observed many times. CDR3 residues: CASSPPGGAHTEAFF. The CDR3 coding sequence is TGTGCCAGCTCACCACCGGGAGGGGCTCACACTGAAGCTTTCTTT. The chain employs TRBV18 and TRBJ1-1; TRBD1 is a possible D gene (5 bases). The CDR3 is 15 amino acids. Germline values: CDR1 KGHSH, CDR2 LQKENI. V lost 0 bases and J lost 3, with 11 bases in between.

The V gene is TRBV28, the J gene TRBJ2-3, with D perhaps TRBD1 (7 bases). Germline loops: CDR1 MDHEN, CDR2 SYDVKM. The CDR3 runs 17 residues. V was shortened by 5 bases and J by 2 bases, with 20 bases between the two germline ends. CDR3 region: CASSPGDRRRDTDTQYF. The CDR3 DNA is TGTGCCAGCAGTCCGGGGGACAGAAGGAGGGACACAGATACGCAGTATTTT.

This clonotype was found many times. The J gene is TRBJ2-7, the V gene TRBV12-3 or TRBV12-4; 10 nucleotides line up with TRBD1. The CDR3 totals 16 residues. V lost 3 bases, J lost 6 bases, and 11 bases stayed unmatched. CDR3 sequence reads: CASSFLTGTGAVEQYF. The CDR3 DNA reads as TGTGCCAGCAGTTTTCTAACCGGGACAGGGGCAGTCGAGCAGTACTTC.